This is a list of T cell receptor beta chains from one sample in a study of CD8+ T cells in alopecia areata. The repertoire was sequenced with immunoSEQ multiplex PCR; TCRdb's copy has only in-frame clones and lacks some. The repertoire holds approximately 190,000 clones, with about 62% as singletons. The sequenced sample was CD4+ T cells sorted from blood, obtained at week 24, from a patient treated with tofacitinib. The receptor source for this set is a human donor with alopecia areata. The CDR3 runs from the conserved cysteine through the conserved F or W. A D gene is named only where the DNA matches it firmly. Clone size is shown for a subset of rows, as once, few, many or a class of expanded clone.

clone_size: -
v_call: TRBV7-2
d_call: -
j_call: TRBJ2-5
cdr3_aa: CASSTRLALEETQYF
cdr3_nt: TGTGCCAGCAGCACCCGGCTAGCTCTTGAAGAGACCCAGTACTTC

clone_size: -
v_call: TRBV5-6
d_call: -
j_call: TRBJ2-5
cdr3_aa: CASSLASVRETQYF
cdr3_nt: TGTGCCAGCAGCTTGGCCTCGGTTCGAGAGACCCAGTACTTC

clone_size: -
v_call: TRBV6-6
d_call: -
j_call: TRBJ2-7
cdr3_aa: CASSPGGTGPTYEQYF
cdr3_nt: TGTGCCAGCAGCCCCGGGGGGACAGGACCAACCTACGAGCAGTACTTC

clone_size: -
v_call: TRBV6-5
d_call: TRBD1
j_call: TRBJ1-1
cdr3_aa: CASRKDRGGTEAFF
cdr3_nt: TGTGCCAGCAGAAAGGACAGGGGGGGCACTGAAGCTTTCTTT

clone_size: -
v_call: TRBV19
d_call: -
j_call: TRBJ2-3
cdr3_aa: CASSMHATRGTDTQYF
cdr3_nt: TGTGCCAGTAGTATGCACGCGACTAGGGGCACAGATACGCAGTATTTT

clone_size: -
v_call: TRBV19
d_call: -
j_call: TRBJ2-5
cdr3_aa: CASSIRGQYFETQYF
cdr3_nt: TGTGCCAGTAGTATAAGAGGCCAGTATTTCGAGACCCAGTACTTC

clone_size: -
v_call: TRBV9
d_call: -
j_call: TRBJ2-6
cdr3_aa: CASSVATEPGANVLTF
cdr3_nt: TGTGCCAGCAGCGTAGCCACAGAACCCGGGGCCAACGTCCTGACTTTC

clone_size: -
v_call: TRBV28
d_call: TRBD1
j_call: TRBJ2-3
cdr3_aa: CASRGTGMFADTQYF
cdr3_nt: TGTGCCAGCAGGGGGACAGGGATGTTTGCAGATACGCAGTATTTT

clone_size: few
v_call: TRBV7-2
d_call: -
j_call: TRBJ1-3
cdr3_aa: CASRTGASGNTIYF
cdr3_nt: TGTGCCAGCAGGACGGGGGCCTCTGGAAACACCATATATTTT

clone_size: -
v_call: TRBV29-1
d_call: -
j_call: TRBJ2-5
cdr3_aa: CSVERGFAETQYF
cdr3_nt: TGCAGCGTTGAGAGGGGGTTTGCAGAGACCCAGTACTTC

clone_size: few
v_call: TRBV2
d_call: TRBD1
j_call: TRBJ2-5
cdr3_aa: CASSGQGETQYF
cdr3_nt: TGTGCCAGCAGCGGACAGGGGGAGACCCAGTACTTC

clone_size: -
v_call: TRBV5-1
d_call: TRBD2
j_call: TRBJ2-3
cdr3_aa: CASSLVLAGNTDTQYF
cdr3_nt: TGCGCCAGCAGCTTGGTTCTAGCGGGGAACACAGATACGCAGTATTTT

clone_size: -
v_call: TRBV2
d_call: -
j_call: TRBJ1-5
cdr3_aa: CASSDDLNQPQHF
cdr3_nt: TGTGCCAGCAGTGACGACCTGAATCAGCCCCAGCATTTT

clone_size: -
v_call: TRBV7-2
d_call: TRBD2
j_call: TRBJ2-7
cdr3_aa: CASSAGTSGIKYF
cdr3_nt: TGTGCCAGCAGCGCGGGGACTAGCGGGATCAAGTACTTC

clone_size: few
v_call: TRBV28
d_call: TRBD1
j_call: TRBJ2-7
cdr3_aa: CASSGGTGGREQYF
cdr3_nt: TGTGCCAGCAGTGGGGGGACAGGGGGACGCGAGCAGTACTTC

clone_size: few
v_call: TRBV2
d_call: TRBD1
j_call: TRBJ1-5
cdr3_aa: CASSPHTGQGNQPQHF
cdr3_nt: TGTGCCAGCAGTCCACACACTGGACAGGGTAATCAGCCCCAGCATTTT

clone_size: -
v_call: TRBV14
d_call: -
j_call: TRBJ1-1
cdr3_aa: CASKEKYMNTEAFF
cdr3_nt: TGTGCCAGCAAGGAGAAATACATGAACACTGAAGCTTTCTTT

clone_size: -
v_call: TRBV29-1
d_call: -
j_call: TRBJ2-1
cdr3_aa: CSVEARAYNEQFF
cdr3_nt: TGCAGCGTTGAAGCCAGGGCCTACAATGAGCAGTTCTTC

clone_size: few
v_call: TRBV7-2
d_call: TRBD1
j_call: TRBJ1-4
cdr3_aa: CASSLLTGGFEKLFF
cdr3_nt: TGTGCCAGCAGCCTCTTGACAGGGGGCTTTGAAAAACTGTTTTTT

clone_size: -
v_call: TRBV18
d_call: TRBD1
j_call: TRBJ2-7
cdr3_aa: CASSPTGLTYEQYF
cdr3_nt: TGTGCCAGCTCACCGACAGGGTTGACCTACGAGCAGTACTTC

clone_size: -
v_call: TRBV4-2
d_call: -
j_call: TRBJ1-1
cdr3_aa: CASSQGGGGVTNTEAFF
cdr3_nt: TGTGCCAGCAGCCAGGGAGGGGGTGGAGTAACGAACACTGAAGCTTTCTTT

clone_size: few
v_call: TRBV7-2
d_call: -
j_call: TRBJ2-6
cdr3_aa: CASSLRPASGANVLTF
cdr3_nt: TGTGCCAGCAGCTTACGGCCCGCCTCTGGGGCCAACGTCCTGACTTTC

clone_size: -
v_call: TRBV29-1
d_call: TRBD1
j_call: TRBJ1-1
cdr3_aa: CSAEGQMNTEAFF
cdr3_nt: TGCAGCGCGGAGGGACAGATGAACACTGAAGCTTTCTTT

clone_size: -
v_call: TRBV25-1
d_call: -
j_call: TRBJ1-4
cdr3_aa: CASSGSQGRGEKLFF
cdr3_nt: TGTGCCAGCAGTGGGTCACAGGGTCGGGGTGAAAAACTGTTTTTT

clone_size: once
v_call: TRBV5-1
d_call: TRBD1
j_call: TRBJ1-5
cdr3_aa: CASSEQGPPGNQPQHF
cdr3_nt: TGCGCCAGCAGCGAACAGGGGCCCCCTGGCAATCAGCCCCAGCATTTT

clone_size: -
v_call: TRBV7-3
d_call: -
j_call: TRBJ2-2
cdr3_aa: CASRRQGSNTGELFF
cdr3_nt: TGTGCCAGCCGGCGGCAGGGTTCGAACACCGGGGAGCTGTTTTTT

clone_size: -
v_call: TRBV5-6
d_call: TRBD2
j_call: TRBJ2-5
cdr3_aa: CASSLTGGKETQYF
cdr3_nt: TGTGCCAGCAGCTTGACCGGGGGGAAAGAGACCCAGTACTTC

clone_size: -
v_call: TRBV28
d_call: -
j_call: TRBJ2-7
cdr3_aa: CASRDLVLREQYF
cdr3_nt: TGTGCCAGCAGGGATCTGGTCCTCCGGGAGCAGTACTTC

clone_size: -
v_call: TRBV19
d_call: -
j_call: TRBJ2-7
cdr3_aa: CASSREAGTVTYEQYF
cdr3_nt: TGTGCCAGTAGTCGCGAAGCGGGGACAGTGACCTACGAGCAGTACTTC

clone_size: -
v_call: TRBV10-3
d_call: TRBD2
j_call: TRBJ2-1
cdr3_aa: CAISGEAGGRGNEQFF
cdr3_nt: TGTGCCATCAGTGGCGAAGCGGGAGGGCGGGGCAATGAGCAGTTCTTC

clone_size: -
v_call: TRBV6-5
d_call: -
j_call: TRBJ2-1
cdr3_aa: CASSSPGGNEQFF
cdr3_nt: TGTGCCAGCAGCTCTCCCGGGGGAAATGAGCAGTTCTTC

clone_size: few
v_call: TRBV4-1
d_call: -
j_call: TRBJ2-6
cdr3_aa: CASSQELQGPGANVLTF
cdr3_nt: TGCGCCAGCAGCCAGGAACTCCAGGGGCCTGGGGCCAACGTCCTGACTTTC

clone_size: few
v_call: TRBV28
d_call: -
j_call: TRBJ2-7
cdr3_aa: CASSKNYEQYF
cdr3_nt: TGTGCCAGCAGTAAAAATTACGAGCAGTACTTC

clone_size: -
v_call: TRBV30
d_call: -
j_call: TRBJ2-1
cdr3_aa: CAWSVRTPIEQFF
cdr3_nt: TGTGCCTGGAGTGTACGAACACCGATTGAGCAGTTCTTC

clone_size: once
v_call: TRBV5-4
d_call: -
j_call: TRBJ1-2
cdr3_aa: CASSLQRALSGGYTF
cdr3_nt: TGTGCCAGCAGCTTGCAGCGGGCCCTCTCGGGGGGCTACACCTTC

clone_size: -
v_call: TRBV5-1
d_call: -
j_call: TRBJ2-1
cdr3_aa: CASSLGDFNNEQFF
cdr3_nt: TGCGCCAGCAGCTTGGGGGACTTTAACAATGAGCAGTTCTTC

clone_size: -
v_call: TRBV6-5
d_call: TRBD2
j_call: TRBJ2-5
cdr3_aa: CASSSLTSGRETQYF
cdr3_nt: TGTGCCAGCAGTTCACTGACTAGCGGGCGGGAGACCCAGTACTTC

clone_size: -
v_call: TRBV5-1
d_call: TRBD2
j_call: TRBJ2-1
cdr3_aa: CASSLSTSGSVEQFF
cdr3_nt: TGCGCCAGCAGCTTGTCGACTAGCGGGAGCGTTGAGCAGTTCTTC

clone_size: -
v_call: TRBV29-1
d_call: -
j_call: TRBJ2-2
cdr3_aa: CSIQGTNTGELFF
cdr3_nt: TGCAGTATACAGGGTACGAACACCGGGGAGCTGTTTTTT

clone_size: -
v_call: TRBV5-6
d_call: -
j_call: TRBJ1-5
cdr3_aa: CASSSTGYSNQPQHF
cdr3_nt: TGTGCCAGCAGCTCGACAGGATATAGCAATCAGCCCCAGCATTTT

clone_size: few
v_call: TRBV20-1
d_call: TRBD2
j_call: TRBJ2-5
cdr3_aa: CSGLAKETQYF
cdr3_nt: TGCAGTGGACTAGCGAAAGAGACCCAGTACTTC

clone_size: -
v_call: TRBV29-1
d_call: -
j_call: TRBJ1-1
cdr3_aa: CSVELMEGVAFF
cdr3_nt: TGCAGCGTTGAGCTAATGGAGGGGGTAGCTTTCTTT

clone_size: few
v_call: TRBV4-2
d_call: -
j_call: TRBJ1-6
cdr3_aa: CASSQEGTADSPLHF
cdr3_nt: TGTGCCAGCAGCCAAGAGGGCACGGCGGATTCACCCCTCCACTTT

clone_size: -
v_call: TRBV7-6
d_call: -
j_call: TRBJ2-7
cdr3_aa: CASSFTQGMGYEQYF
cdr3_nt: TGTGCCAGCAGCTTCACTCAGGGGATGGGCTACGAGCAGTACTTC

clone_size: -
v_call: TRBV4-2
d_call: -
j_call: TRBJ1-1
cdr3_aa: CASSQARQDTEAFF
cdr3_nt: TGTGCCAGCAGCCAAGCCCGACAGGACACTGAAGCTTTCTTT

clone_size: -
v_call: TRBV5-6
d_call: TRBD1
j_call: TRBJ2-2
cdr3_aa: CASNTGVTGELFF
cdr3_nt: TGTGCCAGCAACACAGGGGTTACCGGGGAGCTGTTTTTT

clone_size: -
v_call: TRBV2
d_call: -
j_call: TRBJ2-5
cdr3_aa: CASSGGTWETQYF
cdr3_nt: TGTGCCAGCAGTGGAGGAACGTGGGAGACCCAGTACTTC

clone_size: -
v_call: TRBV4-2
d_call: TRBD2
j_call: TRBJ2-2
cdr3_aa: CASSQETSSGELFF
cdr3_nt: TGTGCCAGCAGCCAAGAGACTAGCTCCGGGGAGCTGTTTTTT

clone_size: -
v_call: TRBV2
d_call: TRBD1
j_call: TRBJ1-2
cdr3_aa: CASSPTGEANYGYTF
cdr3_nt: TGTGCCAGCAGTCCTACAGGGGAGGCGAACTATGGCTACACCTTC

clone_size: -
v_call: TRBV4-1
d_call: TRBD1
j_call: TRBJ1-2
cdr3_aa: CASSLNGQGPYGYTF
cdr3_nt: TGCGCCAGCAGCCTAAACGGACAGGGGCCCTATGGCTACACCTTC

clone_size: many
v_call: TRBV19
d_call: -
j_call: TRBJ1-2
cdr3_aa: CASSIGQVPGYTF
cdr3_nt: TGTGCCAGTAGTATTGGTCAGGTCCCTGGCTACACCTTC